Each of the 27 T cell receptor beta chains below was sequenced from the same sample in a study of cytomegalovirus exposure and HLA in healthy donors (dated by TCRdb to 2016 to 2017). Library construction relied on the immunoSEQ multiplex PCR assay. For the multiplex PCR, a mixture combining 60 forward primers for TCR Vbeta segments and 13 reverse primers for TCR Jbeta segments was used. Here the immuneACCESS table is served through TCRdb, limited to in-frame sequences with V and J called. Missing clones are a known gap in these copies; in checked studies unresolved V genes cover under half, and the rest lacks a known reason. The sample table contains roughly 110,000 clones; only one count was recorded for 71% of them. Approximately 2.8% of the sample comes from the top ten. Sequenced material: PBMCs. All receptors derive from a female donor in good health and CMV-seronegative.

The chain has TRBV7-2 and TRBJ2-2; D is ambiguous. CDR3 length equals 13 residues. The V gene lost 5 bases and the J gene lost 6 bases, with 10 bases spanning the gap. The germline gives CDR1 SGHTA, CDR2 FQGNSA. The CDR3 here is CASSQLSPGELFF. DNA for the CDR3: TGTGCCAGCAGCCAGCTTAGCCCCGGGGAGCTGTTTTTT.

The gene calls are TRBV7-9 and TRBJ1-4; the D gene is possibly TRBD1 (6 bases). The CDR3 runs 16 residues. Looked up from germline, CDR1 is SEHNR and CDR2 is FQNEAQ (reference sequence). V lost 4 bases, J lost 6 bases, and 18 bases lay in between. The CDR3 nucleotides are TGTGCCAGCAGCTCTCTTCGCGGGGGCTTGTATGAAAAACTGTTTTTT. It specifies CASSSLRGGLYEKLFF.

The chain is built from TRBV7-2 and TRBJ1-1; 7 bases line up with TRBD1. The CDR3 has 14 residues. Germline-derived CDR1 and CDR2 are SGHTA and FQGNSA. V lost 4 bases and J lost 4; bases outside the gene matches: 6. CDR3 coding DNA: TGTGCCAGCAGCTCCACTGACAGGGCCACTGAAGCTTTCTTT. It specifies CASSSTDRATEAFF.

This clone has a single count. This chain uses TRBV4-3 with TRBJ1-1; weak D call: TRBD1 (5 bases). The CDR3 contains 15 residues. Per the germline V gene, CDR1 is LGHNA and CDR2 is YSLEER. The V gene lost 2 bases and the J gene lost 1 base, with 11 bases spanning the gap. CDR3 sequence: CASSQRQGWNTEAFF. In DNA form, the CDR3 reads TGCGCCAGCAGCCAAAGGCAGGGATGGAACACTGAAGCTTTCTTT.

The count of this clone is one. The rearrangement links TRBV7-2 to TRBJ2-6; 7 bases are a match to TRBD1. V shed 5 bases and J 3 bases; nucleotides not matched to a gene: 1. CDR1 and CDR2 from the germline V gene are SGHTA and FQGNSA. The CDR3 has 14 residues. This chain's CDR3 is CASSRDSGANVLTF. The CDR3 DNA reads TGTGCCAGCAGCCGGGACAGTGGGGCCAACGTCCTGACTTTC.

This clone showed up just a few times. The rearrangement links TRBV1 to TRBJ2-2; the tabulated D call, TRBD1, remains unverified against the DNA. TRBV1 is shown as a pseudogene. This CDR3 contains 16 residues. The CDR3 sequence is CTSSQEQGKVAGELFF. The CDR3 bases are TGCACCAGCAGCCAAGAACAGGGGAAAGTGGCCGGGGAGCTGTTTTTT.

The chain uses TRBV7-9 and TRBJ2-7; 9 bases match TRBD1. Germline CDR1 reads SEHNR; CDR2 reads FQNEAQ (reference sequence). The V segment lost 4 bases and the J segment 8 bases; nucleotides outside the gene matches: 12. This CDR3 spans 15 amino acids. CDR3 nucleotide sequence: TGTGCCAGCAGCTCTGCCGGGACAGGGATGGAAAAGCAGTACTTC. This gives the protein CASSSAGTGMEKQYF.

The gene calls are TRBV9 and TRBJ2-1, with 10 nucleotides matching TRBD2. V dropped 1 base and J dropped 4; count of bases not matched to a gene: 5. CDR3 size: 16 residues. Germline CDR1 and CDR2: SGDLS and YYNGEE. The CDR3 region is CASSVQTSGFYNEQFF. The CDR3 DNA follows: TGTGCCAGCAGCGTACAGACTAGCGGGTTTTACAATGAGCAGTTCTTC.

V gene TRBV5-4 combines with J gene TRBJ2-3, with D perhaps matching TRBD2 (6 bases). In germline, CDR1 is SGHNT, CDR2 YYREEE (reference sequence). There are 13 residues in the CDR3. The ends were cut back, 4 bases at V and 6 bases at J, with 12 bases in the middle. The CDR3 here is CASSRRGVDTQYF. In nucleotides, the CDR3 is TGTGCCAGCAGCCGGAGGGGAGTGGATACGCAGTATTTT.

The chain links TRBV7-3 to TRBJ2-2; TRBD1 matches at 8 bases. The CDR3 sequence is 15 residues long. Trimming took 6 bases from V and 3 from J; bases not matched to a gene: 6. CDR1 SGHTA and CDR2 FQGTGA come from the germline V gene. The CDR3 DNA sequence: TGTGCCAGCAGGGCCACAGGGGGGCACACCGGGGAGCTGTTTTTT. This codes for CASRATGGHTGELFF. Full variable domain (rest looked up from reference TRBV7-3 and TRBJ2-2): GAGVSQTPSNKVTEKGKYVELRCDPISGHTALYWYRQSLGQGPEFLIYFQGTGAADDSGLPNDRFFAVRPEGSVSTLKIQRTERGDSAVYLCASRATGGHTGELFFGEGSRLTVL.

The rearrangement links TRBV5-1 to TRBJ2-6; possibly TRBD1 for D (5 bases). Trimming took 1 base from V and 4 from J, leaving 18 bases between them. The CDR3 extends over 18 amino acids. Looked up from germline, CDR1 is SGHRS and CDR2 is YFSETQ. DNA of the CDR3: TGCGCCAGCAGCTTGTGGGCCCCAGGGTTCGGAGGGGCCAACGTCCTGACTTTC. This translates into CASSLWAPGFGGANVLTF. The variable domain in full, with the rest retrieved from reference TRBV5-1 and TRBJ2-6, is KAGVTQTPRYLIKTRGQQVTLSCSPISGHRSVSWYQQTPGQGLQFLFEYFSETQRNKGNFPGRFSGRQFSNSRSEMNVSTLELGDSALYLCASSLWAPGFGGANVLTFGAGSRLTVL.

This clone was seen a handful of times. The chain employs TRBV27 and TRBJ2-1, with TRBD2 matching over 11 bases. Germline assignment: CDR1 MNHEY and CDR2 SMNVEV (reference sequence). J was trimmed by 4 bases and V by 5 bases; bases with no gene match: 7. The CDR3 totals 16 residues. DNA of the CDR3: TGTGCCAGCAGTCCCCAATCTAGCGGGAGGTACAATGAGCAGTTCTTC. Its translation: CASSPQSSGRYNEQFF.

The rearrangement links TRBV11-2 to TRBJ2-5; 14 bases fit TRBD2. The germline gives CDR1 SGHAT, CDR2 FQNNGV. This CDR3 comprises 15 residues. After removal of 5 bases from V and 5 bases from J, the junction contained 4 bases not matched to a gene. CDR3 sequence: CASSRGTSGSETQYF. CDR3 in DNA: TGTGCCAGCAGCCGAGGGACTAGCGGGAGCGAGACCCAGTACTTC.

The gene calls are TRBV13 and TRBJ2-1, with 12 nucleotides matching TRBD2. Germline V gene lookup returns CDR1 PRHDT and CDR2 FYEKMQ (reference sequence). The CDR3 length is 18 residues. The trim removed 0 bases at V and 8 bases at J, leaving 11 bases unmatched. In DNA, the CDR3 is TGTGCCAGCAGCTTAGGTACCCTAGCGGGAGGGCCTCGGGATGAGCAGTTCTTC. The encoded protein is CASSLGTLAGGPRDEQFF.

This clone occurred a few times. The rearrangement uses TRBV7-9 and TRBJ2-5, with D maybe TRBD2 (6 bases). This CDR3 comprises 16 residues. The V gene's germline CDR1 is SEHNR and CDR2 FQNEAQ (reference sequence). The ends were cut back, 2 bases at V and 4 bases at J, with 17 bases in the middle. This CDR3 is CASSLSNSGEGETQYF. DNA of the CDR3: TGTGCCAGCAGCTTATCCAATAGCGGAGAGGGAGAGACCCAGTACTTC. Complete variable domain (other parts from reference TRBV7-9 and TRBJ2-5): DTGVSQNPRHKITKRGQNVTFRCDPISEHNRLYWYRQTLGQGPEFLTYFQNEAQLEKSRLLSDRFSAERPKGSFSTLEIQRTEQGDSAMYLCASSLSNSGEGETQYFGPGTRLLVL.

The CDR3 DNA reads as TGTGCCAGCACCCGCGCGGGGGCTAGCTCGCTTTACAATGAGCAGTTCTTC. This codes for CASTRAGASSLYNEQFF. The rearrangement links TRBV28 to TRBJ2-1; weak D call: TRBD2 (7 bases). The V end lost 7 bases, the J end lost 4 bases, and 23 bases lay between the germline ends. The CDR3 covers 17 residues. Germline V gives CDR1 MDHEN, CDR2 SYDVKM.

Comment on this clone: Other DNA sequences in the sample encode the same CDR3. The DNA for the CDR3 is TGTGCCAGCAGCGCCAGCGGGACCTACAATGAGCAGTTCTTC. Protein product: CASSASGTYNEQFF. The V gene is TRBV9, the J gene TRBJ2-1, with 7 positions matching TRBD2. Unmatched junction bases numbered 2, after V lost 3 bases and J lost 2 bases. Germline V gene sequence: CDR1 SGDLS, CDR2 YYNGEE. The CDR3 loop spans 14 amino acids.

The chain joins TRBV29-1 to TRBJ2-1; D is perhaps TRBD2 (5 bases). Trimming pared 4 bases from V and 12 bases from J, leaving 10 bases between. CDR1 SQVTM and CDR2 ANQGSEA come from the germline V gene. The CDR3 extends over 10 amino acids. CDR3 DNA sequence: TGCAGCGTTGCGGTAGGAGGGCAGTTCTTC. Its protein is CSVAVGGQFF.

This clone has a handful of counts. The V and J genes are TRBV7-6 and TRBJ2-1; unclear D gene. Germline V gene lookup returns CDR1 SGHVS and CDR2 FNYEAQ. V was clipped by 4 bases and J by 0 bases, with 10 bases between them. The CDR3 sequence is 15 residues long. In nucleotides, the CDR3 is TGTGCCAGCAGCTCCTATTCGAGCTCCTACAATGAGCAGTTCTTC. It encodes CASSSYSSSYNEQFF.

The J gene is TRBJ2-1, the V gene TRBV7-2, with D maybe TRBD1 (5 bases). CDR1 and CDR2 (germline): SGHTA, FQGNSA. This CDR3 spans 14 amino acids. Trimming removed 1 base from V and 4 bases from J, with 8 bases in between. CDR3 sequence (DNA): TGTGCCAGCAGCTTAGAAGGGGTATACAATGAGCAGTTCTTC. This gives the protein CASSLEGVYNEQFF.

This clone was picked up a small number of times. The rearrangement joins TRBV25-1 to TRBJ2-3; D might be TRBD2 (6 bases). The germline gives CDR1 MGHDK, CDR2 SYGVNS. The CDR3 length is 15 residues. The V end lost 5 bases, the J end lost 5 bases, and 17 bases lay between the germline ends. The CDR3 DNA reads TGTGCCAGCAGTCCGCAAACGGGAGCTGAAGATACGCAGTATTTT. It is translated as CASSPQTGAEDTQYF.

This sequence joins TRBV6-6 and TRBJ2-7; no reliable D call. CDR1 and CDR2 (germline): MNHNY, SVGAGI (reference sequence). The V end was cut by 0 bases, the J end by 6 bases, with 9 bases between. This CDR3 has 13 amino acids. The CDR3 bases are TGTGCCAGCAGTTACTCGTACATTCGCGAGCAGTACTTC. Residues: CASSYSYIREQYF.

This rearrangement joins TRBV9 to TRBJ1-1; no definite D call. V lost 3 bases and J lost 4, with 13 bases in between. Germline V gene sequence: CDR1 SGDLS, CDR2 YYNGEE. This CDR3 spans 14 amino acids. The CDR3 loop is CASSGIGRGTEAFF. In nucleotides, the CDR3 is TGTGCCAGCAGCGGGATAGGGAGAGGCACTGAAGCTTTCTTT.

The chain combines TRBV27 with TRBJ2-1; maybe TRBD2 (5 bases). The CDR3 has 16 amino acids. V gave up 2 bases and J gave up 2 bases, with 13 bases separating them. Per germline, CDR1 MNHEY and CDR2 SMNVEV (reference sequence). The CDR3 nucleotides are TGTGCCAGCAGTTTACTGGCAGCCGGGGCCTACAATGAGCAGTTCTTC. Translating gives CASSLLAAGAYNEQFF.

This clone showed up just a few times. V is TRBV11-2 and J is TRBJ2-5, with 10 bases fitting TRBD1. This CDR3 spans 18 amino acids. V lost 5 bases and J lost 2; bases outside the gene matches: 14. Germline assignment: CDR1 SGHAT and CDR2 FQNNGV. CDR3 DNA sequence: TGTGCCAGCAGCCCCGGACAGGGGGTTCAGGCTCGTCAAGAGACCCAGTACTTC. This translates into CASSPGQGVQARQETQYF.

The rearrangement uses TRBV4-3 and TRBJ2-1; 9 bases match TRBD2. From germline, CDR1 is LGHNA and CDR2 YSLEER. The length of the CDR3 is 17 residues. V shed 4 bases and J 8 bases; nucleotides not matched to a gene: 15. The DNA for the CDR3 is TGCGCCAGCAGCCGAGACGGTCCTAGCGGGATTTTCGATGAGCAGTTCTTC. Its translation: CASSRDGPSGIFDEQFF.

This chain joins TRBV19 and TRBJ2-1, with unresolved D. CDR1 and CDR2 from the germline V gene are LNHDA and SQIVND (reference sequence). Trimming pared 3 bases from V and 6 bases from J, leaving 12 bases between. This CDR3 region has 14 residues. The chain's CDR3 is CASSMGNPLNEQFF. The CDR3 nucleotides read TGTGCCAGTAGTATGGGCAATCCCCTCAATGAGCAGTTCTTC. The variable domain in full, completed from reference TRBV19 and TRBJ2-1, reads DGGITQSPKYLFRKEGQNVTLSCEQNLNHDAMYWYRQDPGQGLRLIYYSQIVNDFQKGDIAEGYSVSREKKESFPLTVTSAQKNPTAFYLCASSMGNPLNEQFFGPGTRLTVL.